The next 3 T cell receptor beta chains were all read from a single sample in a study of OX40 agonist ivuxolimab in advanced cancers. Profiled with immunoSEQ multiplex PCR; TCRdb holds only in-frame clones, not every one. The sample has some 99,000 clones; roughly nine tenths are singletons. Specimen: CD4+ or CD8+ T cells sorted from blood, collected in a trial of the OX40 agonist ivuxolimab. All receptors come from an adult with an advanced solid tumor such as melanoma, head and neck, liver or kidney cancer.

The chain couples TRBV5-8 to TRBJ1-1, with D perhaps TRBD1 (6 bases). CDR3 length: 14 residues. The germline CDR1 and CDR2 sequences are SGHTS and YDEGEE. V shed 2 bases and J shed 5 bases, with 13 bases lying between them. This CDR3 is CASSLQGWETEAFF. The CDR3 DNA is TGTGCCAGCAGCTTACAGGGCTGGGAGACTGAAGCTTTCTTT.

Here the CDR3 DNA reads TGTGCCAGCAGCTTAGACCTCGGGACAGGGCGACTTGAAGCTTTCTTT. Translated: CASSLDLGTGRLEAFF. This chain uses TRBV7-2 with TRBJ1-1; TRBD1 matches 9 bases. V shed 1 base and J 7 bases; nucleotides not matched to a gene: 10. From germline, CDR1 is SGHTA and CDR2 FQGNSA. The CDR3 is made up of 16 amino acids.

This chain connects TRBV7-8 to TRBJ2-2; TRBD1 or TRBD2 may be the D gene (5 bases each). This CDR3 comprises 18 residues. The V gene's germline CDR1 is SGHVS and CDR2 FQNEAQ. V was clipped by 2 bases and J by 4 bases, with 20 bases between them. The CDR3 reads CASSLYVAQMGTTGELFF. The DNA for the CDR3 is TGTGCCAGCAGCTTATATGTGGCGCAGATGGGGACCACCGGGGAGCTGTTTTTT.